This T cell receptor beta chain was obtained from a study of PD-L1 blockade in urothelial cancer. Study-wide background: About 90% of the 29 patients were males with bladder-origin urothelial cancer. The study's findings and limits: Lower pretreatment blood TCR clonality, under the median, predicted better survival, researchers reported.

This clone was picked up one time. Its antigen is not known. Some clones are missing from TCRdb's copy, which holds only in-frame ones; the method was immunoSEQ multiplex PCR. The table has tens of thousands of clones, approximately 80% seen once. The germline V gene encodes CDR1 SGHAT and CDR2 FQDESV (reference sequence). CDR3 size: 15 residues. Trimming cost V 5 bases and J 4 bases; bases outside gene matches: 8. The study enrolled patients with locally advanced or metastatic urothelial carcinoma. The chain carries TRBV11-1 and TRBJ2-1, with 7 nucleotides matching TRBD1. The source was PBMCs, collected around atezolizumab (anti-PD-L1) treatment. This TCR derives from a man in his 70s with urothelial cancer. For the CDR3, the DNA is TGTGCCAGCAGCCCCGGGGACAGTCTATACAATGAGCAGTTCTTC. This codes for CASSPGDSLYNEQFF.